The clone carrying this T cell receptor beta chain is medium-sized. This entry comes from a study of early T cells in non-severe SARS-CoV-2 infection. On the study more broadly: Unsorted whole-blood RNA was sequenced in bulk, leaving chains unpaired.

Individually, cDNA molecules had unique molecular identifiers attached to them. In TCRdb, the 5' RACE reads were re-called with MiXCR into one record per CDR3 protein. The sample yields about 27,000 distinct CDR3 sequences, roughly 3% seen once. Specimen: whole blood. This receptor was identified in an adult who was a healthcare worker with PCR-confirmed SARS-CoV-2 infection or an uninfected control (not recorded which).

The CDR3 sequence: CASSWGTGAYEQYV. CDR3 nucleotide sequence: TGTGCCAGCAGCTGGGGGACGGGAGCCTACGAGCAGTACGTC. This chain connects TRBV5-4 to TRBJ2-7; TRBD2 is a possible D gene (6 bases). CDR3 length: 14 residues. V was pared by 3 bases and J by 2 bases, with 12 bases between. Germline CDR1 and CDR2: SGHNT and YYREEE (reference sequence).